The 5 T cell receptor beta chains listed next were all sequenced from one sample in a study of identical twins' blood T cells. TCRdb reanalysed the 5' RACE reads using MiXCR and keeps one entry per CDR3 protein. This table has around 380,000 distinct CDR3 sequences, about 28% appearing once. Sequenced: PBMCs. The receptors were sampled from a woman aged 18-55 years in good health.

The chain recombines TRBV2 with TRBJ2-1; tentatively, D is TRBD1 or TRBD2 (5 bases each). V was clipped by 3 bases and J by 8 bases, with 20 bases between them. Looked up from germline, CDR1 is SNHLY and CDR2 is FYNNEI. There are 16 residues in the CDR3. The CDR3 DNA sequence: TGTGCCAGCAGTGATGTTGAGTCGCAAGGGGACGATGAGCAGTTCTTC. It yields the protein CASSDVESQGDDEQFF.

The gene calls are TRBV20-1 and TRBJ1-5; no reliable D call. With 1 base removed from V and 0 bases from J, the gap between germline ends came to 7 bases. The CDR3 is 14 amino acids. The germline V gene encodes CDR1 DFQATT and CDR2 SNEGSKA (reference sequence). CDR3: CSARAGSSNQPQHF. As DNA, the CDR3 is TGCAGTGCTAGAGCAGGTTCTAGCAATCAGCCCCAGCATTTT.

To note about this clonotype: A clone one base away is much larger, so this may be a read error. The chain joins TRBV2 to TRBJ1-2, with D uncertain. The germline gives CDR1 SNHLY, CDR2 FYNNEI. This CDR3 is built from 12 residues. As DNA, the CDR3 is TGTGCCAGCACAGCGGGCAGCTATGACTACACCTTC. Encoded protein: CASTAGSYDYTF.

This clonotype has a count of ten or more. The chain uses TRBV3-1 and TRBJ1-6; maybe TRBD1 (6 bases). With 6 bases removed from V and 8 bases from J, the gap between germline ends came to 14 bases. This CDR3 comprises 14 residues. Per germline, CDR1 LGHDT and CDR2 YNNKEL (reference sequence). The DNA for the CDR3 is TGTGCCAGCAGTGGACAGACCAACGATTCACCCCTCCACTTT. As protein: CASSGQTNDSPLHF.

Here the CDR3 reads CASSRTVNEQFF. Here the CDR3 DNA reads TGCGCCAGCAGCCGGACAGTGAATGAGCAGTTCTTC. This rearrangement joins TRBV5-1 to TRBJ2-1; a weak D match, TRBD1 (6 bases). Germline CDR1 SGHRS, CDR2 YFSETQ. V was cut by 4 bases and J by 7 bases, with 9 bases left in between. The CDR3 totals 12 residues.